Below, one TCR beta chain is given with its context. This CDR3 has 13 amino acids. Trimming shortened V by 2 bases and J by 4 bases, and 7 bases separated the two germline ends. From germline, CDR1 is SGHKS and CDR2 YYEKEE (reference sequence). The entry originates in a study of siplizumab effects on memory and regulatory T cells. The method was immunoSEQ multiplex PCR; TCRdb's version includes in-frame clones alone and lacks a portion of them. The sample has about 57,000 clones; around four fifths are singletons. The clonotype comes from a human donor in good health. The source material was memory CD4+ T cells sorted from blood. The V and J genes are TRBV5-5 and TRBJ1-5, with unresolved D. CDR3 DNA: TGTGCCAGCAGCTTTCAAGGAAATCAGCCCCAGCATTTT. Translated, it gives CASSFQGNQPQHF.